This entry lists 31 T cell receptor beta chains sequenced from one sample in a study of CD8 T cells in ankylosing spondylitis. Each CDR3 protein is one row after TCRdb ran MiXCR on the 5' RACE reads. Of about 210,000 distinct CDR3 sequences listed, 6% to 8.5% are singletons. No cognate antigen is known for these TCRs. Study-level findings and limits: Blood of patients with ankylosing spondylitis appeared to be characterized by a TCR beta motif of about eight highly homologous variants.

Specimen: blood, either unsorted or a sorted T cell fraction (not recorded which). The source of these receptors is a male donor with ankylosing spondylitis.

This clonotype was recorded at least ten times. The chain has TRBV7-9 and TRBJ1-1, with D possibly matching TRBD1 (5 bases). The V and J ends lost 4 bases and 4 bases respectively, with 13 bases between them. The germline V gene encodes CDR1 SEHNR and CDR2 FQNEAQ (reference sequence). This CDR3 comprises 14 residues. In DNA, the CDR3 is TGTGCCAGCAGCTCGGGACTGCAGAGCACTGAAGCTTTCTTT. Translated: CASSSGLQSTEAFF.

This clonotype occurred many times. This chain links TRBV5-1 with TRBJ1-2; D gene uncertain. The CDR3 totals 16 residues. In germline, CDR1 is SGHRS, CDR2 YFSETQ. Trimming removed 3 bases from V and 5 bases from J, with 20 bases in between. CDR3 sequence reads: CASSYGRETPAYGYTF. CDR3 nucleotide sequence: TGCGCCAGCAGCTACGGCCGGGAGACACCGGCTTATGGCTACACCTTC.

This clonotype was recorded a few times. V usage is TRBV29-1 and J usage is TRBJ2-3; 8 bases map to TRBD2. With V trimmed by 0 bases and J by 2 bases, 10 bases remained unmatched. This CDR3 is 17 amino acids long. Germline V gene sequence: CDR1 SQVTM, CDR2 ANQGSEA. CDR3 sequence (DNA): TGCAGCGTTGAAGACGCCCCGAAACTAGCGGACACAGATACGCAGTATTTT. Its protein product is CSVEDAPKLADTDTQYF.

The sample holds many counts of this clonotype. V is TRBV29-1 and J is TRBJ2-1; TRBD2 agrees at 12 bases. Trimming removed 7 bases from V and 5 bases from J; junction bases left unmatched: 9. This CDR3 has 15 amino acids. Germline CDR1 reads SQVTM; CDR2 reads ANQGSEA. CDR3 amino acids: CSGPTGTSGHNEQFF. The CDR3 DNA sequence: TGCAGCGGTCCCACCGGGACTAGCGGGCACAATGAGCAGTTCTTC.

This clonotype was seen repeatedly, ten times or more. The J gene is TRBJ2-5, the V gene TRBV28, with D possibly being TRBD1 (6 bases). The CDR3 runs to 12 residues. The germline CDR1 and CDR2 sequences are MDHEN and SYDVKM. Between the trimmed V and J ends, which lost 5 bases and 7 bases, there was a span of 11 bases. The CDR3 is CASSGIGGTQYF. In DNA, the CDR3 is TGTGCCAGCAGTGGGATAGGGGGGACCCAGTACTTC. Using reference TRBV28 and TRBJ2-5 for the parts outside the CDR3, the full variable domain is DVKVTQSSRYLVKRTGEKVFLECVQDMDHENMFWYRQDPGLGLRLIYFSYDVKMKEKGDIPEGYSVSREKKERFSLILESASTNQTSMYLCASSGIGGTQYFGPGTRLLVL.

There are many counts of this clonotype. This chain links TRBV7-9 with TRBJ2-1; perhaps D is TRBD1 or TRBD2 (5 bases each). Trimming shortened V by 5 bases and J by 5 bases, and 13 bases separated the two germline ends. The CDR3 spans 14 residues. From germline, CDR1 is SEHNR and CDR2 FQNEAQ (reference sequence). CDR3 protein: CASSPWDHNNEQFF. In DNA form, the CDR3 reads TGTGCCAGCAGCCCGTGGGACCACAACAATGAGCAGTTCTTC. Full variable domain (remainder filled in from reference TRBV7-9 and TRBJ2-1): DTGVSQNPRHKITKRGQNVTFRCDPISEHNRLYWYRQTLGQGPEFLTYFQNEAQLEKSRLLSDRFSAERPKGSFSTLEIQRTEQGDSAMYLCASSPWDHNNEQFFGPGTRLTVL.

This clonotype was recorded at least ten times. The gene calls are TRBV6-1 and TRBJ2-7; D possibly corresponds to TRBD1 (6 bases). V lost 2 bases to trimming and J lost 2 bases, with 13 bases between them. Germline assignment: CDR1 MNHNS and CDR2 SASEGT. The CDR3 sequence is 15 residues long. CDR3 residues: CASSEYQGSAYEQYF. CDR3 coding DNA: TGTGCCAGCAGTGAATACCAGGGGTCAGCCTACGAGCAGTACTTC.

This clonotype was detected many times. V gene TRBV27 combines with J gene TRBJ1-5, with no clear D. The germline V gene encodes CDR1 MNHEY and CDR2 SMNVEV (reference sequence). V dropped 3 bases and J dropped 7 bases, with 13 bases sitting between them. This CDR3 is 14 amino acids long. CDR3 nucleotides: TGTGCCAGCAGTTTGACCGGGTTAAACCAGCCCCAGCATTTT. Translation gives CASSLTGLNQPQHF.

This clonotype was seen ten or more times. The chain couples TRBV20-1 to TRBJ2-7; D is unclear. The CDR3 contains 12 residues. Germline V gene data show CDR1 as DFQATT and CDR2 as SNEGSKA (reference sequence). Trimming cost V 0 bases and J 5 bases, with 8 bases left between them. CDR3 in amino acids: CSARDWGNEQYF. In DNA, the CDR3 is TGCAGTGCTAGAGATTGGGGTAACGAGCAGTACTTC.

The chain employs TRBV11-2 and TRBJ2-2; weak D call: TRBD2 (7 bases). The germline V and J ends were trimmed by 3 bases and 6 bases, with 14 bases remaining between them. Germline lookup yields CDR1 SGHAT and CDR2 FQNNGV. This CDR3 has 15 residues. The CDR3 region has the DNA TGTGCCAGCAGCTTCTCGGGGGGCGCAGCCGGGGAGCTGTTTTTT. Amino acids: CASSFSGGAAGELFF.

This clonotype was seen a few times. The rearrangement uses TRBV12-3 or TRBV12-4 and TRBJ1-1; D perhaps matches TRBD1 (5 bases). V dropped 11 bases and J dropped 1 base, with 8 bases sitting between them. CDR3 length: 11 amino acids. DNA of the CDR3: TGTGCCCTGGGGGAGAACACTGAAGCTTTCTTT. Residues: CALGENTEAFF.

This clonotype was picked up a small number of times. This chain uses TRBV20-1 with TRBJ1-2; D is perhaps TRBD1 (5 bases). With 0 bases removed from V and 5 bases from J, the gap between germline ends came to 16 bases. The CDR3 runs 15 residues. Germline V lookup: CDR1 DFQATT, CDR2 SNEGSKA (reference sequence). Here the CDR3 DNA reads TGCAGTGCTAGAGATATAGATTCGGGGACGTATGGCTACACCTTC. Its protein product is CSARDIDSGTYGYTF.

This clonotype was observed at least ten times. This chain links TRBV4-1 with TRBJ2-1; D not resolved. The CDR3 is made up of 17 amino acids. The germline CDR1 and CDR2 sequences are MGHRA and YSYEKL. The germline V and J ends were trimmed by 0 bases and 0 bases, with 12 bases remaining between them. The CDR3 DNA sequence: TGCGCCAGCAGCCAAGAATCCCCTACAAGCTCCTACAATGAGCAGTTCTTC. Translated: CASSQESPTSSYNEQFF.

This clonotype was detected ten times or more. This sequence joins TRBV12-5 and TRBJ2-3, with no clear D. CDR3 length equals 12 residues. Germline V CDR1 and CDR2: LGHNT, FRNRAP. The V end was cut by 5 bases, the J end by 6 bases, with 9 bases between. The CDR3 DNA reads TGTGCTAGTGGTGACGTAGGCGATACGCAGTATTTT. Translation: CASGDVGDTQYF.

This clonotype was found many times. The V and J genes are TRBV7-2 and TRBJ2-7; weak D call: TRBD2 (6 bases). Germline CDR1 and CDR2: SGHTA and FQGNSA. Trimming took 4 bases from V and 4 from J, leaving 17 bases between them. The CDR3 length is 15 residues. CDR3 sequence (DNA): TGTGCCAGCAGCTCCTGGGGTAGCGGTACATACGAGCAGTACTTC. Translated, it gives CASSSWGSGTYEQYF.

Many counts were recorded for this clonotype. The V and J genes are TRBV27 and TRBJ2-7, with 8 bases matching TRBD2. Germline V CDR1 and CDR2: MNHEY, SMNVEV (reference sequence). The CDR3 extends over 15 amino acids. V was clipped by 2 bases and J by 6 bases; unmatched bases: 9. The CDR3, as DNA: TGTGCCAGCAGTTTAGGTTCCAGCGGGAGCGGCGAGCAGTACTTC. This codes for CASSLGSSGSGEQYF.

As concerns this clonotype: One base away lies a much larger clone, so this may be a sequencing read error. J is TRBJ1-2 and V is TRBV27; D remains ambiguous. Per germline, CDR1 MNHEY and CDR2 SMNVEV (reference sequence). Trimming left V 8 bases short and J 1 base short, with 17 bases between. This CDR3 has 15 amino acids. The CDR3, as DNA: TGTGCCAGCTCGATACCGCAGCCTCATAACTATGGCTACACCTTC. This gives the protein CASSIPQPHNYGYTF.

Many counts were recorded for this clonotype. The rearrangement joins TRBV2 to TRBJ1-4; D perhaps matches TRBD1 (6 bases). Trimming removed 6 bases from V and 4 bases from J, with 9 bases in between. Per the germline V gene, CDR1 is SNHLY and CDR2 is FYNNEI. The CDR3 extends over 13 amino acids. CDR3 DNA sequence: TGTGCCAGCAGAGAGGGGGTTAATGAAAAACTGTTTTTT. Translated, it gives CASREGVNEKLFF.

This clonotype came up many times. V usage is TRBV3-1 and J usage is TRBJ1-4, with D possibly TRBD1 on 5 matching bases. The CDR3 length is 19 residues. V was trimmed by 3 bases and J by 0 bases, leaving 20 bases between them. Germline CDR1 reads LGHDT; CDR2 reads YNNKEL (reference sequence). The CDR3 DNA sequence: TGTGCCAGCAGCCAGGGACTTTCCCTTGGGGGAGCAACTAATGAAAAACTGTTTTTT. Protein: CASSQGLSLGGATNEKLFF.

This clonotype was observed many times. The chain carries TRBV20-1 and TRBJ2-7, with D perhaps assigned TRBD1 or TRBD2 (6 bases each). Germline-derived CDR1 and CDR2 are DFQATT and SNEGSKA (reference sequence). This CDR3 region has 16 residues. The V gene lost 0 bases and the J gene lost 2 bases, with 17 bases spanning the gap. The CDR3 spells CSARDWGATGPYEQYF. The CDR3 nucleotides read TGCAGTGCTAGAGATTGGGGGGCAACAGGTCCCTACGAGCAGTACTTC.

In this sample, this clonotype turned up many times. CDR3 coding DNA: TGTGCCAGCAGCACTCGAAGGGCGGGACCCTACTCCTACGAGCAGTACTTC. Amino acid sequence: CASSTRRAGPYSYEQYF. The V call is TRBV7-9, the J call TRBJ2-7, with D perhaps TRBD2 (6 bases). Germline V CDR1 and CDR2: SEHNR, FQNEAQ (reference sequence). The CDR3 runs to 17 residues. The V and J ends lost 5 bases and 0 bases respectively, with 20 bases between them.

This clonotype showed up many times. CDR3 residues: CASSPGSGVEQYF. DNA of the CDR3: TGTGCCAGCTCACCAGGGTCGGGTGTCGAGCAGTACTTC. The chain has TRBV18 and TRBJ2-7; D remains unclear. Germline V gene data show CDR1 as KGHSH and CDR2 as LQKENI. Between the trimmed V and J ends, which lost 2 bases and 6 bases, there was a span of 11 bases. This CDR3 region has 13 residues.

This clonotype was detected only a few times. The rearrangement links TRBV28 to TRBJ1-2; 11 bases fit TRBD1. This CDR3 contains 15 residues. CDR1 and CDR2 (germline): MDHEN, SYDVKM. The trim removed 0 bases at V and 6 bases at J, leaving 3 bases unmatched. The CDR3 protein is CASSLWDRGLDGYTF. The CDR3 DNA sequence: TGTGCCAGCAGTTTATGGGACAGGGGGCTGGATGGCTACACCTTC.

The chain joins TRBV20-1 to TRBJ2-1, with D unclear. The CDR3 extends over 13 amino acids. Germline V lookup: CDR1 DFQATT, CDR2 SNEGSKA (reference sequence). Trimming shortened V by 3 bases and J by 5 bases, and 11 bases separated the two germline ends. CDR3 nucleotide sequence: TGCAGTGCTAGGATTGTAGGAAACAATGAGCAGTTCTTC. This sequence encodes CSARIVGNNEQFF.

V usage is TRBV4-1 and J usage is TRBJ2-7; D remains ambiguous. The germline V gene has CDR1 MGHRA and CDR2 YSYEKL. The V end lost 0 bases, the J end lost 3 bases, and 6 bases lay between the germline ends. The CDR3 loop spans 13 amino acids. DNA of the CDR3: TGCGCCAGCAGCCAAGAGATTGTCTACGAGCAGTACTTC. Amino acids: CASSQEIVYEQYF.

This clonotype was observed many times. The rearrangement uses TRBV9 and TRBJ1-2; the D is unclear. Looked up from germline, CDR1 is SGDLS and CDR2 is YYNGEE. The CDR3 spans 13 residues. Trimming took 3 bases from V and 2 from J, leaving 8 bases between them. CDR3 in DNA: TGTGCCAGCAGCGATGGACCCAACTATGGCTACACCTTC. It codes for CASSDGPNYGYTF.

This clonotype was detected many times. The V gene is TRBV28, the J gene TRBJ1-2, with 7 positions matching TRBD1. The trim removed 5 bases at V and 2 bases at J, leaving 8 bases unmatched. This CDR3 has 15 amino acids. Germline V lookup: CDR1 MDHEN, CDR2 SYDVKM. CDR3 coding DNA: TGTGCCAGCAGTCCCCTGAGAGGGGGCAACTATGGCTACACCTTC. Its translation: CASSPLRGGNYGYTF.

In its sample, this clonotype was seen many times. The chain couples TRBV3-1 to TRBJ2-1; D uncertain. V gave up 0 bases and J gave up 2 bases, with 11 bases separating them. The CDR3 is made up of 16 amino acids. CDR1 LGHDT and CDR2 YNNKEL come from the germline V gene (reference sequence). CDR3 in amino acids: CASSQDVNAAYNEQFF. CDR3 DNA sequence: TGTGCCAGCAGCCAAGATGTGAATGCCGCCTACAATGAGCAGTTCTTC.

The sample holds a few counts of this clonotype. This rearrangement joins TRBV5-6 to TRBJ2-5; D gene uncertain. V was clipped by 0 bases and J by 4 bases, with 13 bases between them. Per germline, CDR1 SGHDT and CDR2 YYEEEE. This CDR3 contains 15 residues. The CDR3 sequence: CASSLGQVQRETQYF. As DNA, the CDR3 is TGTGCCAGCAGCTTGGGGCAGGTCCAGAGAGAGACCCAGTACTTC.

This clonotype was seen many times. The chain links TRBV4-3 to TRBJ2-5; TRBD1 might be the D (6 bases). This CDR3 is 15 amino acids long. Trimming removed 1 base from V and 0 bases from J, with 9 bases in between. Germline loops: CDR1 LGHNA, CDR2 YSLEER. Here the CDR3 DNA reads TGCGCCAGCAGCCAAGTTTACAGGGACCAAGAGACCCAGTACTTC. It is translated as CASSQVYRDQETQYF.

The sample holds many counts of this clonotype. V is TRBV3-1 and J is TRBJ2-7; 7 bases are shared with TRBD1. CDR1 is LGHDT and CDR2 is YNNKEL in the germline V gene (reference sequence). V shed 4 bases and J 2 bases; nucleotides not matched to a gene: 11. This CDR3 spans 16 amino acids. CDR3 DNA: TGTGCCAGCAGCCGAGGACGACAGGGTCCAACCTACGAGCAGTACTTC. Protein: CASSRGRQGPTYEQYF.